Sequencing of this T cell receptor (beta chain) was carried out in a study of cytomegalovirus exposure and HLA in healthy donors. Researchers ran the PCR with 60 Vbeta and 13 Jbeta primers. The method was immunoSEQ multiplex PCR; TCRdb's version includes in-frame clones alone and lacks a portion of them. The table lists about 190,000 clones, 75% to 90% of them singletons, with about 6% in the top ten. The germline gives CDR1 SGHTA, CDR2 FQGNSA. V dropped 5 bases and J dropped 0; count of bases not matched to a gene: 2. The CDR3 contains 16 residues. V usage is TRBV7-2 and J usage is TRBJ2-3; 13 nucleotides align to TRBD2. The TCR was taken from a man aged 40-55 years in good health and CMV-seropositive. The sequenced material came from PBMCs. The CDR3 sequence is CASSQTSGGSTDTQYF. CDR3 in DNA: TGTGCCAGCAGCCAGACTAGCGGGGGGAGCACAGATACGCAGTATTTT.